The sequence of this TCR beta chain was determined in a study of shared clonotypes between healthy human individuals. Whole-study results and caveats: Only a few donors were included, so the genetic and exposure-history diversity represented was limited.

About this clone: The target antigen is unknown.

TCRdb's table, derived via immunoSEQ multiplex PCR, lists solely in-frame clones and lacks some. The table lists around 1.9 million clones, about 93% of them singletons, with under 2% in the top ten. Terminally differentiated effector memory CD45RA+ cells were excluded by CCR7 positive selection of CD45RO-negative cells. Germline V gene data show CDR1 as LNHNV and CDR2 as YYDKDF (reference sequence). CDR3 length: 18 residues. Unmatched junction bases numbered 15, after V lost 0 bases and J lost 9 bases. The chain couples TRBV15 to TRBJ2-1; 9 bases are shared with TRBD2. Sequencing was done on a sample of naive CD8+ T cells from PBMCs. The TCR sequence derives from a man aged 18 to 29 in good health. Some clones in this sample may be carry-over from other donors' samples. CDR3: CATSRDYSSLAGWVEQFF. Written as DNA, the CDR3 is TGTGCCACCAGCAGAGATTACTCCTCCCTAGCGGGATGGGTTGAGCAGTTCTTC.